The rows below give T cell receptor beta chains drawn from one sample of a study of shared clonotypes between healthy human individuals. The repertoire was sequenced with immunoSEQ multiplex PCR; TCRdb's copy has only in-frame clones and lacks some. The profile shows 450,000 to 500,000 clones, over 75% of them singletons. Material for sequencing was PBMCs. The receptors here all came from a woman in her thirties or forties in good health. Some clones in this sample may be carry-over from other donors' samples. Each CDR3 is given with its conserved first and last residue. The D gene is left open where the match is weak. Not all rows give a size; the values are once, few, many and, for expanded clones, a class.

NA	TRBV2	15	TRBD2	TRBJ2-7	TGTGCCAGCCCCTCCCCGCGGGGGGAGTCTACGGAGCAGTACTTC	CASPSPRGESTEQYF
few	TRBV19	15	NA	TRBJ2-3	TGTGCCAGTAGTATGATCGGGAAAGGCACAGATACGCAGTATTTT	CASSMIGKGTDTQYF
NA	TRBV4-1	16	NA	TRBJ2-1	TGCGCCAGCAGCCAAGGGGTAGGGAGCTCCTACAATGAGCAGTTCTTC	CASSQGVGSSYNEQFF
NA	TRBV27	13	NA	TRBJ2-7	TGTGCCAGCAGTTTTAAATATTCCTACGAGCAGTACTTC	CASSFKYSYEQYF
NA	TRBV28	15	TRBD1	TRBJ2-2	TGTGCCAGCAGTAGGGGACAGGCGAACACCGGGGAGCTGTTTTTT	CASSRGQANTGELFF
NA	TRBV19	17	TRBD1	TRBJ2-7	TGTGCCAGTAGTATAGAAGAAACCGGGACAGGCCTTGTGGAGCAGTACTTC	CASSIEETGTGLVEQYF
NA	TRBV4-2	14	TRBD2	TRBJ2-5	TGTGCCAGCAGCCCTTTAGCGGGAGGGGAGACCCAGTACTTC	CASSPLAGGETQYF
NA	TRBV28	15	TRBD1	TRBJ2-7	TGTGCCAGCAGACCTTCGGGGGACAGGGGTTACGAGCAGTACTTC	CASRPSGDRGYEQYF
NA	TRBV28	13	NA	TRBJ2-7	TGTGCCAGCAGTTTACTGCAGAGGCACGAGCAGTACTTC	CASSLLQRHEQYF
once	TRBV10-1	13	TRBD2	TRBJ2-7	TGCGCCAGCAGTGAGGAGCGGGAGAGTGAGCAGTACTTC	CASSEERESEQYF
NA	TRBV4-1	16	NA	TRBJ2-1	TGCGCCAGCAGCCAGGACCCCGCCGGGACCTACAATGAGCAGTTCTTC	CASSQDPAGTYNEQFF
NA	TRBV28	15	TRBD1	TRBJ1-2	TGTGCCAGCAGCCTACCGGGACAGTCTAACACTGGCTACACCTTC	CASSLPGQSNTGYTF
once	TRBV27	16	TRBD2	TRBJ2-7	TGTGCCAGCAGTTTCTGGGGGGGTAGCGGTTCGTGGGAGCAGTACTTC	CASSFWGGSGSWEQYF
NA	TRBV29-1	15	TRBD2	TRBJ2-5	TGCAGCGTTGTTTTAGGCCTAGCGGGAGGTGAGACCCAGTACTTC	CSVVLGLAGGETQYF
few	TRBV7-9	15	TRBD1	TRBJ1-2	TGTGCCAGCAGCTTAGGGACAGGGGCCCAAGATGGCTACACCTTC	CASSLGTGAQDGYTF
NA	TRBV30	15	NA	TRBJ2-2	TGTGACTGGAGGAGTACAGGGGAGGATACCGGGGAGCTGTTTTTT	CDWRSTGEDTGELFF
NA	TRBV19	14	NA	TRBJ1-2	TGTGCCAGTAGTGTCCCGGGACTCAGCTATGGCTACACCTTC	CASSVPGLSYGYTF
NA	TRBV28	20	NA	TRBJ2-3	TGTGCCAGCAGTTTATTTGATGCCCACCTCTCCTGGTTTAGCACAGATACGCAGTATTTT	CASSLFDAHLSWFSTDTQYF
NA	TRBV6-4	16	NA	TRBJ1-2	TGTGCCAGCAGTGACTCCTACCATGGCAGGGGTGGTGGCTACACCTTC	CASSDSYHGRGGGYTF
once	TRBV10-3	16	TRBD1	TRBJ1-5	TGTGCCATCAGTGAGCCTGGGACAGGTAGCAATCAGCCCCAGCATTTT	CAISEPGTGSNQPQHF
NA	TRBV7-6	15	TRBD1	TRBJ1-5	TGTGCCAGCAGCCCAGGGGGTACCTATAATCAGCCCCAGCATTTT	CASSPGGTYNQPQHF